These T cell receptor beta chains were read from a single sample in a study of blood T cell repertoires in COVID-19. Profiling relied on immunoSEQ multiplex PCR, and the TCRdb table lists in-frame clones only, not all of them. The sample carries roughly 300,000 clones, about 85% recorded once. Sequencing used peripheral blood. These receptors were obtained from a human donor in a cohort sampled during active COVID-19. Both conserved end residues are part of each CDR3. The D gene is left open where the match is weak. For some rows the clone size is stated as once, few or many, or as a class when expanded; others skip it.

j_call: TRBJ2-7; clone_size: NA; v_call: TRBV28; d_call: TRBD1; cdr3_aa: CASSPIGTGAYEQYF; cdr3_nt: TGTGCCAGCAGTCCAATCGGGACAGGAGCCTACGAGCAGTACTTC
j_call: TRBJ1-5; clone_size: once; v_call: TRBV19; d_call: NA; cdr3_aa: CASSIREQGNQPQHF; cdr3_nt: TGTGCCAGTAGTATACGGGAGCAGGGCAATCAGCCCCAGCATTTT
j_call: TRBJ2-5; clone_size: NA; v_call: TRBV2; d_call: NA; cdr3_aa: CASSRVEVETQYF; cdr3_nt: TGTGCCAGCAGTCGGGTCGAAGTGGAGACCCAGTACTTC
j_call: TRBJ2-7; clone_size: NA; v_call: TRBV27; d_call: NA; cdr3_aa: CASRAGTASYEQYF; cdr3_nt: TGTGCCAGCAGAGCCGGGACTGCCTCCTACGAGCAGTACTTC
j_call: TRBJ2-7; clone_size: NA; v_call: TRBV7-8; d_call: NA; cdr3_aa: CASSLVGGASSYEQYF; cdr3_nt: TGTGCCAGCAGCTTAGTGGGCGGGGCGAGCTCCTACGAGCAGTACTTC
j_call: TRBJ2-1; clone_size: NA; v_call: TRBV6-6; d_call: NA; cdr3_aa: CASSYSMSSYNEQFF; cdr3_nt: TGTGCCAGCAGTTACTCTATGAGCTCCTACAATGAGCAGTTCTTC
j_call: TRBJ2-5; clone_size: NA; v_call: TRBV18; d_call: NA; cdr3_aa: CASSPGRQETQYF; cdr3_nt: TGTGCCAGCTCACCAGGGCGCCAAGAGACCCAGTACTTC
j_call: TRBJ2-1; clone_size: NA; v_call: TRBV11-3; d_call: TRBD2; cdr3_aa: CASSLGGTSANEQFF; cdr3_nt: TGTGCCAGCAGCTTAGGGGGTACTAGCGCCAATGAGCAGTTCTTC
j_call: TRBJ2-1; clone_size: NA; v_call: TRBV3-1/TRBV3-2; d_call: NA; cdr3_aa: CASREMSSYNEQFF; cdr3_nt: TGTGCCAGCAGGGAGATGAGCTCCTACAATGAGCAGTTCTTC
j_call: TRBJ2-1; clone_size: NA; v_call: TRBV11-2; d_call: NA; cdr3_aa: CASSLYEAPGQFF; cdr3_nt: TGTGCCAGCAGCTTATACGAGGCTCCTGGGCAGTTCTTC
j_call: TRBJ1-6; clone_size: few; v_call: TRBV6-5; d_call: NA; cdr3_aa: CASRLHQPEESPLHF; cdr3_nt: TGTGCCAGCAGACTCCATCAACCTGAGGAATCACCCCTCCACTTT
j_call: TRBJ2-7; clone_size: NA; v_call: TRBV3-1/TRBV3-2; d_call: TRBD2; cdr3_aa: CASSRGSAHEQYF; cdr3_nt: TGTGCCAGCAGCCGCGGGAGCGCCCACGAGCAGTACTTC
j_call: TRBJ2-1; clone_size: NA; v_call: TRBV11-2; d_call: TRBD2; cdr3_aa: CASSFRVAGGVDEQFF; cdr3_nt: TGTGCCAGCAGCTTTCGGGTAGCGGGAGGGGTGGATGAGCAGTTCTTC
j_call: TRBJ1-5; clone_size: NA; v_call: TRBV5-5; d_call: NA; cdr3_aa: CASSSGGVPQHF; cdr3_nt: TGTGCCAGCAGCTCGGGCGGGGTGCCCCAGCATTTT
j_call: TRBJ2-3; clone_size: NA; v_call: TRBV27; d_call: NA; cdr3_aa: CASLPGASGRWTASTDTQYF; cdr3_nt: TGTGCCAGCCTACCAGGGGCTAGCGGACGATGGACGGCTAGCACAGATACGCAGTATTTT
j_call: TRBJ2-5; clone_size: NA; v_call: TRBV28; d_call: NA; cdr3_aa: CASSSPPFETQYF; cdr3_nt: TGTGCCAGCAGTTCCCCCCCATTTGAGACCCAGTACTTC
j_call: TRBJ2-7; clone_size: NA; v_call: TRBV28; d_call: NA; cdr3_aa: CASSPHSGGKPYEQYF; cdr3_nt: TGTGCCAGCAGTCCCCACTCGGGCGGGAAGCCCTACGAGCAGTACTTC
j_call: TRBJ2-5; clone_size: NA; v_call: TRBV11-2; d_call: TRBD2; cdr3_aa: CASGTSDETQYF; cdr3_nt: TGTGCCAGCGGGACTAGCGACGAGACCCAGTACTTC
j_call: TRBJ2-3; clone_size: once; v_call: TRBV6-2/TRBV6-3; d_call: NA; cdr3_aa: CASSYDRGDTDTQYF; cdr3_nt: TGTGCCAGCAGTTACGATCGCGGGGACACAGATACGCAGTATTTT
j_call: TRBJ2-1; clone_size: NA; v_call: TRBV2; d_call: TRBD1; cdr3_aa: CASMRQGAYNEQFF; cdr3_nt: TGTGCCAGCATGCGACAGGGGGCTTACAATGAGCAGTTCTTC
j_call: TRBJ1-2; clone_size: once; v_call: TRBV19; d_call: NA; cdr3_aa: CASSIKGGANYGYTF; cdr3_nt: TGTGCCAGTAGTATAAAGGGAGGAGCTAACTATGGCTACACCTTC
j_call: TRBJ2-7; clone_size: NA; v_call: TRBV18; d_call: TRBD1; cdr3_aa: CASTRDRGSYEQYF; cdr3_nt: TGTGCCAGCACAAGGGACAGGGGCTCCTACGAGCAGTACTTC
j_call: TRBJ2-4; clone_size: NA; v_call: TRBV7-9; d_call: NA; cdr3_aa: CASSHSGSAGLAKNIQYF; cdr3_nt: TGTGCCAGCAGCCATAGCGGCAGCGCGGGCTTAGCCAAAAACATTCAGTACTTC
j_call: TRBJ1-3; clone_size: NA; v_call: TRBV27; d_call: NA; cdr3_aa: CASSISATLGVSGNTIYF; cdr3_nt: TGTGCCAGCAGTATCTCAGCCACCCTCGGGGTCTCCGGAAACACCATATATTTT
j_call: TRBJ2-7; clone_size: NA; v_call: TRBV14; d_call: TRBD1; cdr3_aa: CASSGLGQGVYEQYF; cdr3_nt: TGTGCCAGCAGCGGGCTTGGACAGGGGGTGTACGAGCAGTACTTC
j_call: TRBJ2-7; clone_size: NA; v_call: TRBV28; d_call: TRBD1; cdr3_aa: CASSSAAGTGTYEQYF; cdr3_nt: TGTGCCAGCAGTTCGGCCGCCGGGACAGGGACCTACGAGCAGTACTTC
j_call: TRBJ1-2; clone_size: NA; v_call: TRBV10-3; d_call: NA; cdr3_aa: CAISTVGGGNYGYTF; cdr3_nt: TGTGCCATCAGCACCGTTGGTGGCGGGAACTATGGCTACACCTTC
j_call: TRBJ1-1; clone_size: NA; v_call: TRBV7-2; d_call: NA; cdr3_aa: CASSLLSFEAFF; cdr3_nt: TGTGCCAGCAGCTTATTGAGCTTTGAAGCTTTCTTT
j_call: TRBJ1-1; clone_size: many; v_call: TRBV11-2; d_call: TRBD1; cdr3_aa: CASSLGSGWTTGVTEAFF; cdr3_nt: TGTGCCAGCAGCTTAGGCAGTGGGTGGACAACAGGGGTCACTGAAGCTTTCTTT
j_call: TRBJ2-7; clone_size: NA; v_call: TRBV15; d_call: TRBD2; cdr3_aa: CATSRDGGSSYEQYF; cdr3_nt: TGTGCCACCAGCAGAGATGGCGGGAGCTCCTACGAGCAGTACTTC
j_call: TRBJ1-2; clone_size: once; v_call: TRBV4-2; d_call: NA; cdr3_aa: CASSQVPGSPYGYTF; cdr3_nt: TGTGCCAGCAGCCAAGTACCGGGGAGCCCCTATGGCTACACCTTC
j_call: TRBJ2-7; clone_size: NA; v_call: TRBV6-6; d_call: NA; cdr3_aa: CASNPRGTYEQYF; cdr3_nt: TGTGCCAGCAACCCCCGGGGGACCTACGAGCAGTACTTC
j_call: TRBJ1-1; clone_size: NA; v_call: TRBV27; d_call: NA; cdr3_aa: CASSPAGAGNTEAFF; cdr3_nt: TGTGCCAGCAGCCCAGCGGGGGCCGGAAACACTGAAGCTTTCTTT
j_call: TRBJ2-7; clone_size: NA; v_call: TRBV10-1; d_call: NA; cdr3_aa: CASSESFTGTYEQYF; cdr3_nt: TGCGCCAGCAGTGAGTCCTTTACAGGGACCTACGAGCAGTACTTC
j_call: TRBJ2-5; clone_size: NA; v_call: TRBV11-3; d_call: NA; cdr3_aa: CASSSSGETQYF; cdr3_nt: TGTGCCAGCAGCTCGTCAGGGGAGACCCAGTACTTC
j_call: TRBJ2-5; clone_size: NA; v_call: TRBV24-1; d_call: TRBD1; cdr3_aa: CATSDPQGAVGETQYF; cdr3_nt: TGTGCCACCAGTGATCCCCAGGGGGCGGTAGGAGAGACCCAGTACTTC
j_call: TRBJ2-2; clone_size: NA; v_call: TRBV10-3; d_call: TRBD1; cdr3_aa: CAINEKGAPTGELFF; cdr3_nt: TGTGCCATCAATGAAAAGGGGGCGCCTACCGGGGAGCTGTTTTTT
j_call: TRBJ2-7; clone_size: NA; v_call: TRBV2; d_call: NA; cdr3_aa: CASSGDRFAYEQYF; cdr3_nt: TGTGCCAGCAGTGGAGATCGGTTCGCTTACGAGCAGTACTTC
j_call: TRBJ1-5; clone_size: NA; v_call: TRBV5-1; d_call: NA; cdr3_aa: CASSFAPSRDQPQHF; cdr3_nt: TGCGCCAGCAGTTTCGCGCCCTCCAGGGATCAGCCCCAGCATTTT
j_call: TRBJ2-6; clone_size: NA; v_call: TRBV3-1/TRBV3-2; d_call: NA; cdr3_aa: CASASSGANVLTF; cdr3_nt: TGTGCCAGTGCTAGTTCTGGGGCCAACGTCCTGACTTTC
j_call: TRBJ1-2; clone_size: NA; v_call: TRBV28; d_call: TRBD1; cdr3_aa: CASRLPGQSYGYTF; cdr3_nt: TGTGCCAGCAGGCTACCGGGACAGAGCTATGGCTACACCTTC
j_call: TRBJ2-3; clone_size: NA; v_call: TRBV7-9; d_call: TRBD2; cdr3_aa: CASSKGLAESDTQYF; cdr3_nt: TGTGCCAGCAGCAAGGGACTAGCGGAATCAGATACGCAGTATTTT
j_call: TRBJ2-3; clone_size: NA; v_call: TRBV10-3; d_call: NA; cdr3_aa: CAISESSVDTQYF; cdr3_nt: TGTGCCATCAGTGAGTCGTCCGTAGATACGCAGTATTTT
j_call: TRBJ2-2; clone_size: many; v_call: TRBV6-5; d_call: TRBD1; cdr3_aa: CASRQGASSGELFF; cdr3_nt: TGTGCCAGCAGACAGGGGGCGTCTTCCGGGGAGCTGTTTTTT
j_call: TRBJ2-1; clone_size: once; v_call: TRBV28; d_call: TRBD2; cdr3_aa: CASSPGTSGRVGEQFF; cdr3_nt: TGTGCCAGCAGTCCAGGGACTAGCGGGAGGGTGGGTGAGCAGTTCTTC
j_call: TRBJ2-7; clone_size: NA; v_call: TRBV6-5; d_call: TRBD2; cdr3_aa: CASSFLAERAYEQYF; cdr3_nt: TGTGCCAGCAGTTTTCTAGCGGAGAGGGCCTACGAGCAGTACTTC
j_call: TRBJ1-2; clone_size: once; v_call: TRBV27; d_call: TRBD1; cdr3_aa: CASSPRTGDGYGYTF; cdr3_nt: TGTGCCAGCAGTCCCCGGACAGGGGACGGCTATGGCTACACCTTC
j_call: TRBJ2-1; clone_size: NA; v_call: TRBV18; d_call: NA; cdr3_aa: CASSPFNTQTRRLNEQFF; cdr3_nt: TGTGCCAGCTCACCATTCAACACTCAGACTAGGCGACTTAATGAGCAGTTCTTC
j_call: TRBJ2-7; clone_size: few; v_call: TRBV7-9; d_call: TRBD1; cdr3_aa: CASSYTRDSYYEQYF; cdr3_nt: TGTGCCAGCAGTTATACCAGGGACAGCTACTACGAGCAGTACTTC
j_call: TRBJ2-5; clone_size: NA; v_call: TRBV4-1; d_call: TRBD2; cdr3_aa: CASSPPPGLAGEETQYF; cdr3_nt: TGCGCCAGCAGCCCGCCCCCCGGACTAGCGGGAGAAGAGACCCAGTACTTC
j_call: TRBJ2-3; clone_size: NA; v_call: TRBV7-3; d_call: NA; cdr3_aa: CASSYVGGPKDTQYF; cdr3_nt: TGTGCCAGCAGCTACGTAGGAGGGCCCAAGGATACGCAGTATTTT
j_call: TRBJ2-1; clone_size: NA; v_call: TRBV14; d_call: TRBD2; cdr3_aa: CASSQGLAGGPLQFF; cdr3_nt: TGTGCCAGCAGCCAAGGCCTAGCGGGAGGGCCCCTGCAGTTCTTC
j_call: TRBJ1-5; clone_size: NA; v_call: TRBV18; d_call: NA; cdr3_aa: CASSPDEGNQPQHF; cdr3_nt: TGTGCCAGCTCACCAGATGAGGGAAATCAGCCCCAGCATTTT
j_call: TRBJ1-1; clone_size: NA; v_call: TRBV19; d_call: NA; cdr3_aa: CASSKHGGARLGDTEAFF; cdr3_nt: TGTGCCAGTAGTAAGCATGGAGGGGCCCGCCTAGGTGACACTGAAGCTTTCTTT